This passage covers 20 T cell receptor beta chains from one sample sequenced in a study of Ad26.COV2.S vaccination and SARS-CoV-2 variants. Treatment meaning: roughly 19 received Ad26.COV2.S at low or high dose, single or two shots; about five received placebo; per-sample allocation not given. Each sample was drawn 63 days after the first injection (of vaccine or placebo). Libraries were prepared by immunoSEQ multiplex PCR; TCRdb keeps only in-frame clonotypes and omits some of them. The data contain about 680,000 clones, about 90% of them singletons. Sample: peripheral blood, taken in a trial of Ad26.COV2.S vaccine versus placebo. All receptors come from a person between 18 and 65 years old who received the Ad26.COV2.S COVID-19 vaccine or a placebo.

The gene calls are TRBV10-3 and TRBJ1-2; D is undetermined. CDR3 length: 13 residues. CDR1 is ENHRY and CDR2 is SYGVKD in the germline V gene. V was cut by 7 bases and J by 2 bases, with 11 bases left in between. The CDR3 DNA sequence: TGTGCCATCAACGCAGGACCGAACTATGGCTACACCTTC. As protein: CAINAGPNYGYTF.

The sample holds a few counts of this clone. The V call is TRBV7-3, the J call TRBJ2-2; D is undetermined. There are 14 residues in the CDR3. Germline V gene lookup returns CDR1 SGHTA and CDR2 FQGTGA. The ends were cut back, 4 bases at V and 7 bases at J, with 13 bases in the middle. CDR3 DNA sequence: TGTGCCAGCAGCTCTTTAAATTCCGTCGGGGAGCTGTTTTTT. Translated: CASSSLNSVGELFF.

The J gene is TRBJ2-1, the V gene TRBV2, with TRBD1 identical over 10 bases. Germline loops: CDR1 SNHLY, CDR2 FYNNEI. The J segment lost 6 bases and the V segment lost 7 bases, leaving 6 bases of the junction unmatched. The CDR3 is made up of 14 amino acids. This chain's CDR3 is CASKDRGSRNEQFF. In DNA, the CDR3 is TGTGCCAGCAAGGACAGGGGGTCGCGCAATGAGCAGTTCTTC.

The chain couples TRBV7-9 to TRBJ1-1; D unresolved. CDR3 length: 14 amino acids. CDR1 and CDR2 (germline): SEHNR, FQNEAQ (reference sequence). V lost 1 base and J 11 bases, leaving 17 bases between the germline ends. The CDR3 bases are TGTGCCAGCAGCTTAGATTACGAGGCGAGTGGCGCTTTCTTT. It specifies CASSLDYEASGAFF.

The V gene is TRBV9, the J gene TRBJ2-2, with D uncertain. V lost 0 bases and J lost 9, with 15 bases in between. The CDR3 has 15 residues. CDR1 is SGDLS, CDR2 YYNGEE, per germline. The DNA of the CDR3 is TGTGCCAGCAGCGTAGCGCAGGCCTCTGGCCGGGAGCTGTTTTTT. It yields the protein CASSVAQASGRELFF.

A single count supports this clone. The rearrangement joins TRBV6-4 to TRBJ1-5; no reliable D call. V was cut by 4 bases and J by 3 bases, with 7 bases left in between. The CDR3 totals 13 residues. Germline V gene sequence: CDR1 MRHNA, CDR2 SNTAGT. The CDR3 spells CASSVHPNQPQHF. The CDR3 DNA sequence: TGTGCCAGCAGTGTCCATCCCAATCAGCCCCAGCATTTT.

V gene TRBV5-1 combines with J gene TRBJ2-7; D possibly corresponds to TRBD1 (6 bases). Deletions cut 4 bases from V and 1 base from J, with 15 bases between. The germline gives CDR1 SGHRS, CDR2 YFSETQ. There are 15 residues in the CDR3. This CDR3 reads CASSASKGQSYEQYF. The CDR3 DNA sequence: TGCGCCAGCAGCGCCTCAAAGGGACAATCCTACGAGCAGTACTTC. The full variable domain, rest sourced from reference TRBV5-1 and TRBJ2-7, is KAGVTQTPRYLIKTRGQQVTLSCSPISGHRSVSWYQQTPGQGLQFLFEYFSETQRNKGNFPGRFSGRQFSNSRSEMNVSTLELGDSALYLCASSASKGQSYEQYFGPGTRLTVT.

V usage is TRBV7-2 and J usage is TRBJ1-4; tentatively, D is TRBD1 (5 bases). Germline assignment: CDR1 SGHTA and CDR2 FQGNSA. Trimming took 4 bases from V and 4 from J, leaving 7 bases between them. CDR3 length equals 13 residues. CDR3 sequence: CASSSGINEKLFF. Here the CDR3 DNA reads TGTGCCAGCAGCTCAGGGATTAATGAAAAACTGTTTTTT.

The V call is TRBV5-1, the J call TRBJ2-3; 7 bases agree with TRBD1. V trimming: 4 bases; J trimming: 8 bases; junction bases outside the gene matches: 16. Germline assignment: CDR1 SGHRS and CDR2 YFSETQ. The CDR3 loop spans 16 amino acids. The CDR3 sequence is CASSLGTEVVLGTQYF. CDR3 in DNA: TGCGCCAGCAGCCTAGGGACAGAGGTCGTATTGGGTACGCAGTATTTT.

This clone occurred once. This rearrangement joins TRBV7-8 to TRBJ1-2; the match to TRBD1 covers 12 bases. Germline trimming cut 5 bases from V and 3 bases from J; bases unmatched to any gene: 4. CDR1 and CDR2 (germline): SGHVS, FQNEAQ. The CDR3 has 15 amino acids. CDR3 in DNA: TGTGCCAGCAGCGACGGGACAGGGGGCGACTATGGCTACACCTTC. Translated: CASSDGTGGDYGYTF.

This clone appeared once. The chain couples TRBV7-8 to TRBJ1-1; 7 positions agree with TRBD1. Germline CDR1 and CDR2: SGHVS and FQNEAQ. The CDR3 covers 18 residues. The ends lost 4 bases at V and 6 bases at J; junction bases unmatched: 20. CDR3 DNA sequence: TGTGCCAGCAGCTCCTACCGACAGGGCTTCGCGCGAGGATCTGAAGCTTTCTTT. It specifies CASSSYRQGFARGSEAFF.

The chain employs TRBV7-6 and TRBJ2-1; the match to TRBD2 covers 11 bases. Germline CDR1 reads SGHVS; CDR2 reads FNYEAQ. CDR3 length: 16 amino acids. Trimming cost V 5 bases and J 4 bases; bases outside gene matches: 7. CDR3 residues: CASSISSGRAYNEQFF. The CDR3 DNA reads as TGTGCCAGCAGCATAAGTAGCGGGAGGGCTTACAATGAGCAGTTCTTC.

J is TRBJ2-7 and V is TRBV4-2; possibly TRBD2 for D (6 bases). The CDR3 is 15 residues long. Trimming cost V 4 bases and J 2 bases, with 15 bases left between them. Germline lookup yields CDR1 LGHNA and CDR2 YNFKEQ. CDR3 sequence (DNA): TGTGCCAGCAGCCCCCAGGGCGGGGAGACCTACGAGCAGTACTTC. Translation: CASSPQGGETYEQYF.

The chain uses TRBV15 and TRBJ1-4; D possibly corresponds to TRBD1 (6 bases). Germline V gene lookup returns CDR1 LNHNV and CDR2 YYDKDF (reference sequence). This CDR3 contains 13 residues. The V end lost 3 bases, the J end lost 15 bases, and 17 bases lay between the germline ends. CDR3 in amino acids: CATSSSGDISVFF. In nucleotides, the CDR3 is TGTGCCACCAGCAGTTCGGGGGACATTTCGGTGTTTTTT.

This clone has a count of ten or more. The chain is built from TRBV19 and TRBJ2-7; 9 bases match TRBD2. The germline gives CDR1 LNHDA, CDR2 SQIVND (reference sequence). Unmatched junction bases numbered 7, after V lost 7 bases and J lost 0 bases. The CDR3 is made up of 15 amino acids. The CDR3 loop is CASNPRAGGSYEQYF. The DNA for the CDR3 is TGTGCCAGTAACCCACGAGCGGGAGGCTCCTACGAGCAGTACTTC.

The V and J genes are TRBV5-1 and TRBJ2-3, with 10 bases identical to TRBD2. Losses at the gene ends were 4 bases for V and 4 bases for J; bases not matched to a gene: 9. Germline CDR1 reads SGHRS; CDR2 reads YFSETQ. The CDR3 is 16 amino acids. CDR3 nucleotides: TGCGCCAGCAGCCCATCTCAGCGGGAGGGGGCAGATACGCAGTATTTT. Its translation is CASSPSQREGADTQYF.

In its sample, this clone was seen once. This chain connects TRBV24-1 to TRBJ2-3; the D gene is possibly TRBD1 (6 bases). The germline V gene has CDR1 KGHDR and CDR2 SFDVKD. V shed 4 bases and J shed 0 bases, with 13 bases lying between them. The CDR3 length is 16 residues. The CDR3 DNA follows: TGTGCCACCAGTGACCCGACAGGAGCTAGCACAGATACGCAGTATTTT. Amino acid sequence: CATSDPTGASTDTQYF.

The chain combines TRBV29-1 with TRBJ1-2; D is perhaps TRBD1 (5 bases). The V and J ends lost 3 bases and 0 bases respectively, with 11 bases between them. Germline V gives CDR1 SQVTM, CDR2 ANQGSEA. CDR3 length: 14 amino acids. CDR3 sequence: CSVEGPYANYGYTF. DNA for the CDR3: TGCAGCGTTGAGGGACCCTATGCTAACTATGGCTACACCTTC.

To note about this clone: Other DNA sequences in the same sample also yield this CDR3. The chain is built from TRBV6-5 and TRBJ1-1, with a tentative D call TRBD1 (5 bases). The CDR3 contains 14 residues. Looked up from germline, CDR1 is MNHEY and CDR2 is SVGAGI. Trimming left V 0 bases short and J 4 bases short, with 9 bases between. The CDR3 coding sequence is TGTGCCAGCAGTTACTCTGGGGGGAGCACTGAAGCTTTCTTT. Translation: CASSYSGGSTEAFF.

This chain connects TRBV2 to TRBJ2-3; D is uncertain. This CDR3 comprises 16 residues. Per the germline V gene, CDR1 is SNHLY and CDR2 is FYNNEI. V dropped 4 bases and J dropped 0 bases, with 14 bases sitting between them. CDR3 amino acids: CASSVPVLASTDTQYF. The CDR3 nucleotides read TGTGCCAGCAGTGTGCCCGTGCTGGCTAGCACAGATACGCAGTATTTT.